This T cell receptor (beta chain) was sequenced in a study of blood T cell repertoires in COVID-19. Overall study: Sites across the United States, Italy and Spain contributed samples from acute and convalescent COVID-19. T cells, B-cell-depleted T cells, or PBMCs provided the cDNA or gDNA that served as material.

Per germline, CDR1 MNHNY and CDR2 SVGAGI (reference sequence). This CDR3 spans 17 amino acids. After removal of 5 bases from V and 1 base from J, the junction contained 10 bases not matched to a gene. Authors' processing steps: For nucleated cells, counts were estimated from reference gene primer amplification. Clones were read by immunoSEQ multiplex PCR, and TCRdb kept only the in-frame ones, dropping some. V and J calls and clone size come straight from that table; D and trimming were deduced from the DNA. The sample records about 120,000 clones, approximately 88% being singletons. This sequence was found in a woman aged 40 to 55 with acute or convalescent COVID-19. The chain links TRBV6-6 to TRBJ1-5, with TRBD1 identical over 8 bases. The sample consisted of peripheral blood. The CDR3 sequence is CASSPPGTGISNQPQHF. The CDR3 DNA is TGTGCCAGCAGTCCTCCCGGGACAGGAATAAGCAATCAGCCCCAGCATTTT.